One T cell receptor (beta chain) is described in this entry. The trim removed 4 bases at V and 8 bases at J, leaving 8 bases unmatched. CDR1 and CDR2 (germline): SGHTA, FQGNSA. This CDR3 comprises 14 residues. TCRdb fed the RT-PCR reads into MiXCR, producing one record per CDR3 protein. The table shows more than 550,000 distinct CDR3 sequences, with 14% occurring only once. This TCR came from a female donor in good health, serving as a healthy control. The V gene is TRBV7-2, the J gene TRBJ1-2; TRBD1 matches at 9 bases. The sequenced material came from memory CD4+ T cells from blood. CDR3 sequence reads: CASSSVGTGIGYTF. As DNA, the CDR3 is TGTGCCAGCAGCTCGGTTGGGACAGGGATCGGCTACACCTTC. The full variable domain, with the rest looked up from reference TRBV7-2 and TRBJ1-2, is GAGVSQSPSNKVTEKGKDVELRCDPISGHTALYWYRQSLGQGLEFLIYFQGNSAPDKSGLPSDRFSAERTGGSVSTLTIQRTQQEDSAVYLCASSSVGTGIGYTFGSGTRLTVV.